The 27 T cell receptor beta chains given below trace back to one sample, sequenced in a study of shared clonotypes between healthy human individuals. Sequenced by immunoSEQ multiplex PCR; TCRdb stores in-frame clones only, minus some. The table records about 1.1 million clones, 78% of them present only once. The sequenced material came from memory CD4+ T cells from PBMCs. Subset reported: CD45RA-negative fraction. These receptor sequences come from a man between 18 and 35 years old in good health. Some clones in this sample may be carry-over from other donors' samples.

The chain couples TRBV2 to TRBJ1-5; a possible D gene is TRBD1 (6 bases). The V and J ends lost 3 bases and 2 bases respectively, with 17 bases between them. This CDR3 comprises 17 residues. CDR1 SNHLY and CDR2 FYNNEI come from the germline V gene. CDR3 sequence reads: CASSDAGKGGRNQPQHF. The CDR3 DNA is TGTGCCAGCAGTGATGCAGGGAAGGGGGGTCGCAATCAGCCCCAGCATTTT. Full variable domain (outside the CDR3, taken from reference TRBV2 and TRBJ1-5): EPEVTQTPSHQVTQMGQEVILRCVPISNHLYFYWYRQILGQKVEFLVSFYNNEISEKSEIFDDQFSVERPDGSNFTLKIRSTKLEDSAMYFCASSDAGKGGRNQPQHFGDGTRLSIL.

The genes are TRBV29-1 and TRBJ2-2; D remains unclear. Germline V CDR1 and CDR2: SQVTM, ANQGSEA. CDR3 size: 14 residues. The ends were cut back, 4 bases at V and 1 base at J, with 10 bases in the middle. The CDR3 sequence is CSVALFGNTGELFF. The CDR3 DNA reads TGCAGCGTTGCCCTATTTGGGAACACCGGGGAGCTGTTTTTT.

The gene calls are TRBV5-5 and TRBJ1-3; D is uncertain. V lost 0 bases to trimming and J lost 2 bases, with 9 bases between them. The germline CDR1 and CDR2 sequences are SGHKS and YYEKEE (reference sequence). The CDR3 covers 15 residues. Here the CDR3 DNA reads TGTGCCAGCAGCTTGGCCGTCGGACCTGGAAACACCATATATTTT. Translating gives CASSLAVGPGNTIYF.

The gene calls are TRBV9 and TRBJ2-3; D is ambiguous. The CDR3 loop spans 12 amino acids. Trimming took 3 bases from V and 4 from J, leaving 6 bases between them. The germline gives CDR1 SGDLS, CDR2 YYNGEE. For the CDR3, the DNA is TGTGCCAGCAGCGGTTCTCCAGATACGCAGTATTTT. Protein: CASSGSPDTQYF.

In this sample, this clone turned up once. The chain has TRBV4-2 and TRBJ2-6, with 13 bases that match TRBD2. The germline gives CDR1 LGHNA, CDR2 YNFKEQ. The CDR3 has 24 residues. V was clipped by 3 bases and J by 0 bases; unmatched bases: 20. As DNA, the CDR3 is TGTGCCAGCAGCCACCGGGCGGCAGGCGGGACTAGCGGGAACCCGCTCTCTGGGGCCAACGTCCTGACTTTC. Translation gives CASSHRAAGGTSGNPLSGANVLTF.

This chain uses TRBV19 with TRBJ1-1, with 9 bases that match TRBD1. V lost 1 base, J lost 2 bases, and 2 bases stayed unmatched. The germline V gene encodes CDR1 LNHDA and CDR2 SQIVND (reference sequence). This CDR3 spans 15 amino acids. The CDR3 sequence is CASSIADRGNTEAFF. The CDR3 bases are TGTGCCAGTAGTATAGCGGACAGGGGCAACACTGAAGCTTTCTTT.

This chain joins TRBV7-2 and TRBJ2-5; 8 bases map to TRBD2. The CDR3 spans 18 residues. Germline lookup yields CDR1 SGHTA and CDR2 FQGNSA. V gave up 1 base and J gave up 3 bases; unmatched junction bases: 13. The CDR3 protein is CASSLDMGFGSGEETQYF. The CDR3 DNA sequence: TGTGCCAGCAGCTTAGATATGGGTTTCGGTAGCGGGGAAGAGACCCAGTACTTC.

The chain is built from TRBV5-1 and TRBJ2-5; D gene uncertain. The V end was cut by 1 base, the J end by 0 bases, with 10 bases between. Germline-derived CDR1 and CDR2 are SGHRS and YFSETQ. This CDR3 is 15 amino acids long. The CDR3, as DNA: TGCGCCAGCAGCTTGAGAAATGGATACCAAGAGACCCAGTACTTC. Its protein product is CASSLRNGYQETQYF.

CDR3 sequence: CASSLHRDSNQPQHF. CDR3 in DNA: TGTGCCAGCTCACTTCACCGGGACTCCAATCAGCCCCAGCATTTT. V usage is TRBV18 and J usage is TRBJ1-5; D possibly corresponds to TRBD1 (5 bases). The CDR3 totals 15 residues. The germline CDR1 and CDR2 sequences are KGHSH and LQKENI. The ends were cut back, 4 bases at V and 3 bases at J, with 13 bases in the middle. The full variable domain, with the rest looked up from reference TRBV18 and TRBJ1-5, is NAGVMQNPRHLVRRRGQEARLRCSPMKGHSHVYWYRQLPEEGLKFMVYLQKENIIDESGMPKERFSAEFPKEGPSILRIQQVVRGDSAAYFCASSLHRDSNQPQHFGDGTRLSIL.

The V call is TRBV10-3, the J call TRBJ1-1; D may be TRBD1 (5 bases). V dropped 0 bases and J dropped 5 bases, with 13 bases sitting between them. The CDR3 contains 15 residues. Germline CDR1 ENHRY, CDR2 SYGVKD. CDR3 DNA sequence: TGTGCCATCAGTGAGTCGCCCCGAGGGGTTACTGAAGCTTTCTTT. Protein product: CAISESPRGVTEAFF.

With respect to this clone: Possible read error: a much larger clone is one base away. This sequence joins TRBV5-1 and TRBJ2-1; TRBD2 might be the D (5 bases). The CDR3 is made up of 14 amino acids. Germline loops: CDR1 SGHRS, CDR2 YFSETQ. CDR3 coding DNA: TGCGCCGGCAGCTTCGCGGACTCAGAGGATGAGCAGTTCTTC. Translated, it gives CAGSFADSEDEQFF.

This chain links TRBV10-3 with TRBJ2-2, with 14 nucleotides matching TRBD2. The V gene end was trimmed by 10 bases and the J gene end by 4 bases; junction bases not matched to a gene: 8. CDR3 length equals 16 residues. The germline gives CDR1 ENHRY, CDR2 SYGVKD. The CDR3 DNA sequence: TGTGCCAGCAGGGGGACTAGCGGGAGAGTCACCGGGGAGCTGTTTTTT. This sequence encodes CASRGTSGRVTGELFF.

This chain connects TRBV15 to TRBJ2-4; D is ambiguous. The V gene's germline CDR1 is LNHNV and CDR2 YYDKDF (reference sequence). The CDR3 has 13 residues. V shed 0 bases and J shed 7 bases, with 7 bases lying between them. The CDR3 sequence: CATSRDGANIQYF. The DNA for the CDR3 is TGTGCCACCAGCAGAGATGGCGCCAACATTCAGTACTTC.

J is TRBJ1-4 and V is TRBV5-1, with 9 bases that match TRBD1. CDR3 length: 17 residues. J was trimmed by 6 bases and V by 4 bases; bases with no gene match: 13. Germline V gene sequence: CDR1 SGHRS, CDR2 YFSETQ. CDR3 DNA: TGCGCCAGCAGCCCCGGGACAGGGATCGGCGGAGATGAAAAACTGTTTTTT. Protein sequence: CASSPGTGIGGDEKLFF.

A few counts support this clone. The chain is built from TRBV7-7 and TRBJ2-5; D is unresolved. This CDR3 spans 13 amino acids. CDR1 SSHAT and CDR2 FNYEAQ come from the germline V gene (reference sequence). Trimming removed 5 bases at V and 5 bases at J, with 12 bases between. The CDR3 nucleotides are TGTGCCAGCAGCCGAGTTGCAGTTGAGACCCAGTACTTC. Translating gives CASSRVAVETQYF.

To note about this clone: Other DNA sequences from this sample encode an identical CDR3 as well. This rearrangement joins TRBV20-1 to TRBJ2-7; D perhaps matches TRBD1 (5 bases). V dropped 2 bases and J dropped 3 bases, with 5 bases sitting between them. The V gene's germline CDR1 is DFQATT and CDR2 SNEGSKA (reference sequence). The CDR3 totals 11 residues. The CDR3: CSARRGYEQYF. CDR3 sequence (DNA): TGCAGTGCTAGAAGGGGCTACGAGCAGTACTTC.

The V gene is TRBV28, the J gene TRBJ1-5; D gene uncertain. V dropped 3 bases and J dropped 2 bases, with 11 bases sitting between them. Germline loops: CDR1 MDHEN, CDR2 SYDVKM. The CDR3 loop spans 15 amino acids. CDR3 nucleotides: TGTGCCAGCAGTTTTTTGGGTGGCGGCAATCAGCCCCAGCATTTT. Translation gives CASSFLGGGNQPQHF.

The V gene is TRBV7-2, the J gene TRBJ2-1, with TRBD2 matching 9 bases. The CDR3 has 17 amino acids. Trimming at V came to 5 bases and at J to 8 bases, leaving 16 bases not matched to a gene. The germline V gene encodes CDR1 SGHTA and CDR2 FQGNSA. CDR3 nucleotides: TGTGCCAGCAGCCACGGACCCACCTTAGCGGGAGTAGATGAGCAGTTCTTC. Amino acids: CASSHGPTLAGVDEQFF.

V gene TRBV13 combines with J gene TRBJ2-1; 11 positions match TRBD2. V was pared by 1 base and J by 6 bases, with 5 bases of the junction left unmatched. The CDR3 runs to 16 residues. Germline lookup yields CDR1 PRHDT and CDR2 FYEKMQ (reference sequence). The CDR3 DNA reads as TGTGCCAGCAGCTTAGAGTCGCTAGCGGGGGGCAATGAGCAGTTCTTC. This sequence encodes CASSLESLAGGNEQFF.

V is TRBV11-1 and J is TRBJ2-1; no clear D. The CDR3 contains 13 residues. The V gene lost 3 bases and the J gene lost 5 bases, with 8 bases spanning the gap. Per the germline V gene, CDR1 is SGHAT and CDR2 is FQDESV (reference sequence). As DNA, the CDR3 is TGTGCCAGCAGCTTGGGCCGCAACAATGAGCAGTTCTTC. This codes for CASSLGRNNEQFF.

This clone was counted once. This chain joins TRBV5-1 and TRBJ2-5, with D possibly matching TRBD2 (5 bases). Germline-derived CDR1 and CDR2 are SGHRS and YFSETQ. The CDR3 sequence is 15 residues long. The germline V and J ends were trimmed by 4 bases and 4 bases, with 17 bases remaining between them. CDR3 bases: TGCGCCAGCAGCCTGATAGACGGGAATCCAGAGACCCAGTACTTC. Translating gives CASSLIDGNPETQYF.

On this clone: A read error may be the cause here, since a much bigger clone is one base away. Other DNA sequences in the sample encode the same CDR3. This rearrangement joins TRBV20-1 to TRBJ1-1, with D uncertain. CDR3 size: 11 residues. V was cut by 3 bases and J by 4 bases, with 6 bases left in between. Germline V CDR1 and CDR2: DFQATT, SNEGSKA (reference sequence). In DNA form, the CDR3 reads TGCAGTGCTAGGTATAGCACTGAAGCTTTCTTT. Amino acid sequence: CSARYSTEAFF.

The gene calls are TRBV28 and TRBJ2-7; 9 positions match TRBD2. Germline CDR1 is MDHEN and CDR2 is SYDVKM. This CDR3 has 15 amino acids. The ends lost 7 bases at V and 0 bases at J; junction bases unmatched: 7. The CDR3 region has the DNA TGTGCCAGCACAGTAGCGGGAGCCCTCTCCTACGAGCAGTACTTC. Translating gives CASTVAGALSYEQYF.

The chain recombines TRBV28 with TRBJ2-1, with 7 bases identical to TRBD1. Losses at the gene ends were 5 bases for V and 1 base for J; bases not matched to a gene: 2. CDR1 and CDR2 from the germline V gene are MDHEN and SYDVKM. The CDR3 spans 14 residues. The CDR3 region has the DNA TGTGCCAGCAGTGACAGGGAATCCTACAATGAGCAGTTCTTC. Translated, it gives CASSDRESYNEQFF.

This rearrangement joins TRBV19 to TRBJ2-1, with D possibly TRBD1 on 6 matching bases. The V end lost 4 bases, the J end lost 1 base, and 11 bases lay between the germline ends. Germline CDR1 reads LNHDA; CDR2 reads SQIVND (reference sequence). This CDR3 region has 15 residues. DNA of the CDR3: TGTGCCAGTAGTACCGACCAGGGGTCCTACAATGAGCAGTTCTTC. Encoded protein: CASSTDQGSYNEQFF.

CDR3 in amino acids: CASSSNQGLGSGNTIYF. In DNA, the CDR3 is TGCGCCAGCAGCTCAAATCAGGGTTTAGGCTCTGGAAACACCATATATTTT. The V call is TRBV5-1, the J call TRBJ1-3, with D possibly being TRBD1 (5 bases). Germline V CDR1 and CDR2: SGHRS, YFSETQ. The CDR3 consists of 17 residues. V was trimmed by 3 bases and J by 0 bases, leaving 16 bases between them.

This chain connects TRBV30 to TRBJ2-3; the D gene is possibly TRBD2 (5 bases). Germline V gene sequence: CDR1 GTSNPN, CDR2 SVGIG (reference sequence). This CDR3 has 12 residues. Deletions cut 3 bases from V and 4 bases from J, with 8 bases between. The CDR3 region is CAWREAADTQYF. CDR3 nucleotides: TGTGCCTGGAGAGAAGCGGCAGATACGCAGTATTTT.